The subject of this entry is one T cell receptor (beta chain). What antigen it recognizes has not been identified. No much larger clone is present one base from it, and per-base qualities are unavailable. Trimming removed 3 bases from V and 8 bases from J, leaving 17 bases between the germline ends. Reading the germline V gene gives CDR1 SGHRS and CDR2 YFSETQ. The CDR3 spans 15 residues, from the cysteine through the phenylalanine. Only CDR3 DNA is held: 45 bases, read in frame from base 1. Collaborating institutions collected whole blood in K2EDTA tubes following their own protocols. For TCRbeta analysis, collaborators shipped samples as frozen whole blood, isolated PBMCs, or DNA extracted from either of those sample types. TCRbeta CDR3 regions were amplified from genomic DNA by means of the immunoSEQ Assay, a bias-controlled multiplex PCR. The original methods were these. Within the assay, amplification of reference gene primers was used to estimate how many nucleated cells each sample contained. To quantify the absolute abundance of each unique TCRbeta CDR3 rearrangement, sequence reads were collapsed and filtered. For each sample, productive Simpson clonality was calculated by taking the square root of Simpson's diversity index across productive rearrangements. TCRdb limited this immuneACCESS table to in-frame rearrangements with V and J called. A share of clones is missing; checked studies link under half to unresolved V genes, and the rest is unexplained. The DNA gave D and trimming, while V, J and clone size come from that table. The sample records 350,000 to 450,000 clones, roughly 85% of which are singletons. The biggest ten clones account for approximately 3.6% of the sample.

The sample originates from a study of blood T cell repertoires in COVID-19 (dated by TCRdb to 2020 to 2022). Regarding the complete study: Collaborator samples came from the United States, Italy and Spain and covered acute and convalescent phases of COVID-19. Where available, HLA class I and class II types were taken from metadata supplied by the sample provider and were not determined by assay-based typing. Sample metadata almost always included a de-identified subject ID, COVID-19 status, age in years and sex. The material from the prospective study consisted of cDNA or gDNA derived from T cells, B-cell-depleted T cells, or PBMCs. A freely available public database, intended as a resource for researchers studying the immune response to SARS-CoV-2, is where the repertoires were released. Deeply sampled blood TCRbeta repertoires from subjects exposed to, actively infected with, or recovered from COVID-19 were included in the dataset. The samples were drawn from two sources: the first 160 participants of the ongoing ImmuneRACE study, and over 950 subjects contributed by 6 global collaborators.

Study-wide conclusions, independent of this receptor: Clinical and demographic metadata were provided uncurated, with the amount varying by source and participant.

The TCR sequence derives from a woman aged 18-30 years with acute or convalescent COVID-19. This chain is built from TRBV5-1 and TRBJ1-4; matching of 6 bases hints at TRBD1 as the D gene. What was sequenced was peripheral blood. The encoded CDR3 is CASSYLYRAGEKLFF. The DNA sequence is given as TGCGCCAGCAGCTACTTGTACAGGGCTGGCGAAAAACTGTTTTTT.